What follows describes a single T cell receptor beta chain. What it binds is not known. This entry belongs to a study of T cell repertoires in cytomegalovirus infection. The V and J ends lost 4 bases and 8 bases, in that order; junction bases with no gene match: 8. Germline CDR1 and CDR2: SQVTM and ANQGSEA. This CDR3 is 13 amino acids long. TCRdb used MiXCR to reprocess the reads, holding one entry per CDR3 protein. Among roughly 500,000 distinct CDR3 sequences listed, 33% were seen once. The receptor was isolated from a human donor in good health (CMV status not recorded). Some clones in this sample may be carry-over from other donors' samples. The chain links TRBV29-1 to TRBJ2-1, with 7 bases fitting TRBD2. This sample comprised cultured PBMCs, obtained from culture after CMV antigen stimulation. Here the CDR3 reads CSVVVGAGHEQFF. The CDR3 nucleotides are TGCAGCGTTGTTGTGGGAGCGGGGCATGAGCAGTTCTTC.